This T cell receptor (beta chain) is drawn from a study of response to subunit inactivated influenza vaccine. TCRdb ran MiXCR on the RT-PCR reads and lists one entry per CDR3 protein. The sample carries 650,000 to 700,000 distinct CDR3 sequences, approximately 15% recorded once. Whole-study results and caveats: Seasonal influenza vaccination, on each occasion, was suggested by the authors to recruit few new T cells.

About this clonotype: Its antigen is unidentified. Compared with germline, one end of the junction differs, possibly owing to a read error.

The sequence was collected from a man over 45 who received an inactivated influenza vaccine. The specimen comprised PBMCs from blood, sampled roughly 13 days after vaccination.

CDR3 protein: CDSTVMVGSYWNNQPQHF. CDR3 sequence (DNA): TGCGACAGCACCGTCATGGTAGGCTCCTATTGGAACAATCAGCCCCAGCATTTT. V gene TRBV5-1 combines with J gene TRBJ1-5; no firm D call. This CDR3 spans 18 amino acids. Germline-derived CDR1 and CDR2 are SGHRS and YFSETQ.